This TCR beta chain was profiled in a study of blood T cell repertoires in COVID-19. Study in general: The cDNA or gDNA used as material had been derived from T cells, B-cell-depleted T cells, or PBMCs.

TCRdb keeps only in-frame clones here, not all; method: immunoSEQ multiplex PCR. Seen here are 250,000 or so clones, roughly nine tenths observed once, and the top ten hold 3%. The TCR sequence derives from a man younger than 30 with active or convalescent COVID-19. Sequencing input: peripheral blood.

The CDR3 nucleotides are TGTGCCAGCTCACCACCTAAGGAAGGGGTTTATGGCTACACCTTC. Protein product: CASSPPKEGVYGYTF. The V and J genes are TRBV18 and TRBJ1-2, with D perhaps TRBD1 (5 bases). From germline, CDR1 is KGHSH and CDR2 LQKENI. V was shortened by 0 bases and J by 5 bases, with 13 bases between the two germline ends. The CDR3 sequence is 15 residues long.